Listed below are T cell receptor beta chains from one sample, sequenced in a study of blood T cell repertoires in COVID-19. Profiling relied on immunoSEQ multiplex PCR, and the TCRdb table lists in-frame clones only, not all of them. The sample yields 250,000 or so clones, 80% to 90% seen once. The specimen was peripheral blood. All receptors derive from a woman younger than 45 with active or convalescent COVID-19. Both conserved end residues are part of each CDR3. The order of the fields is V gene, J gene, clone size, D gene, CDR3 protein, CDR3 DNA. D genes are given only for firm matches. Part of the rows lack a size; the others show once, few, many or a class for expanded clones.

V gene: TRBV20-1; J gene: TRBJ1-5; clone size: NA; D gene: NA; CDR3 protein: CSASSGDRRNQPQHF; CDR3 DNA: TGCAGTGCTAGTAGTGGCGACAGGCGCAATCAGCCCCAGCATTTT
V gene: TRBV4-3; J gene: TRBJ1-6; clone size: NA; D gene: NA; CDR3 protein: CASSQDRGRGSPLHF; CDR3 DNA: TGCGCCAGCAGCCAAGACAGGGGACGAGGTTCACCCCTCCACTTT
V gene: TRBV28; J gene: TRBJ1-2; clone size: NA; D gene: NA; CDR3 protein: CASTSLNYGYTF; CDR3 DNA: TGTGCCAGCACCTCCTTAAACTATGGCTACACCTTC
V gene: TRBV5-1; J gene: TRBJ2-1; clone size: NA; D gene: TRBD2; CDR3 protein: CASSARLAPEGEQFF; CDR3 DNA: TGCGCCAGCAGCGCCCGACTAGCCCCGGAGGGAGAGCAGTTCTTC
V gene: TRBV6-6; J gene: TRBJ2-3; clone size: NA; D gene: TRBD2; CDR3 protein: CASSPQLAGGTDTQYF; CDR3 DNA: TGTGCCAGCAGTCCTCAACTAGCGGGGGGCACAGATACGCAGTATTTT
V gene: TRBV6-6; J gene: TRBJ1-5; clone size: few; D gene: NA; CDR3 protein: CASSHGQGREQPQHF; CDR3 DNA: TGTGCCAGCAGCCATGGGCAGGGGAGAGAGCAGCCCCAGCATTTT
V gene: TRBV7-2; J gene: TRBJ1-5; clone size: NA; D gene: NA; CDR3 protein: CASSLSPTNQPQHF; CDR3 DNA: TGTGCCAGCAGCTTAAGCCCGACAAATCAGCCCCAGCATTTT
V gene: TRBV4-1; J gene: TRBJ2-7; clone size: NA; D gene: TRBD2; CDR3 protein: CASSQAPLAGLYEQYF; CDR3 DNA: TGCGCCAGCAGCCAAGCGCCACTAGCGGGGCTCTACGAGCAGTACTTC
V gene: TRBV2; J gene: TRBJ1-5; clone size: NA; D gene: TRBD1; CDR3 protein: CASSQTGSNQPQHF; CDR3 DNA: TGTGCCAGCAGTCAGACAGGGAGCAATCAGCCCCAGCATTTT
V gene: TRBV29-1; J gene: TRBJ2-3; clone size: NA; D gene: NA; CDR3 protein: CSVEGPSTDTQYF; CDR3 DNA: TGCAGCGTTGAAGGTCCTAGCACAGATACGCAGTATTTT
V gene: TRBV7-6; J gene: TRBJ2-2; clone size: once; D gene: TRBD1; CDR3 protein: CASAIQGANGELFF; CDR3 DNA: TGTGCCAGCGCTATACAGGGGGCGAACGGGGAGCTGTTTTTT
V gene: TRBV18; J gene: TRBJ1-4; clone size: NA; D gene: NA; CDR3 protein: CASSPQTGGEKLFF; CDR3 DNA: TGTGCCAGCTCACCGCAGACGGGGGGTGAAAAACTGTTTTTT
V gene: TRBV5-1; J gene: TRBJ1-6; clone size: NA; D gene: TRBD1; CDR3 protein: CASSFRGTGDSPLHF; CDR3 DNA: TGCGCCAGCAGCTTTCGCGGGACAGGGGACTCACCCCTCCACTTT
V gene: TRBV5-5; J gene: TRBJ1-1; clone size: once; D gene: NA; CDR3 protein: CASSTTGNTEAFF; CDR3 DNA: TGTGCCAGCAGCACAACAGGGAACACTGAAGCTTTCTTT
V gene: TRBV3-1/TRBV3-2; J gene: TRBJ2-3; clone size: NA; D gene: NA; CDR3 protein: CASSQDWQGPQYF; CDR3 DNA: TGTGCCAGCAGCCAAGATTGGCAGGGGCCCCAGTATTTT
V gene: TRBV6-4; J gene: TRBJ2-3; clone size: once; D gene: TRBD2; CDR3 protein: CASSGTSGTGTDTQYF; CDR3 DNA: TGTGCCAGCTCTGGGACTAGCGGGACCGGCACAGATACGCAGTATTTT
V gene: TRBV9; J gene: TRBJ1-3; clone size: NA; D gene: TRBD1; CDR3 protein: CASSEGDSGNTIYF; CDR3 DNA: TGTGCCAGCAGCGAGGGGGACAGCGGAAACACCATATATTTT
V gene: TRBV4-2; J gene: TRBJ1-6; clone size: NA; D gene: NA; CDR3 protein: CASGDPLQGYNSPLHF; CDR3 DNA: TGTGCCAGCGGCGATCCTCTTCAGGGGTATAATTCACCCCTCCACTTT
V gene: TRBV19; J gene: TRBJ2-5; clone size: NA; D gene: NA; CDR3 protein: CASSINGQGGETQYF; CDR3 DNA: TGTGCCAGTAGTATCAATGGGCAGGGGGGAGAGACCCAGTACTTC
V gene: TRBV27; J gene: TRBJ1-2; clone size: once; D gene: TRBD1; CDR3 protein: CASRRTGTVNYGYTF; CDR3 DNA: TGTGCCAGCAGGAGGACAGGGACCGTTAACTATGGCTACACCTTC
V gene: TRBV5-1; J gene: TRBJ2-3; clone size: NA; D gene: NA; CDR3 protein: CASSLGLAIGTDTQYF; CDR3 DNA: TGCGCCAGCAGCTTGGGTCTAGCGATAGGCACAGATACGCAGTATTTT
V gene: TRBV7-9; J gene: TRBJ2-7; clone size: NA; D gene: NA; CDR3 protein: CASSSPGGPSYEQYF; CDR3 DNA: TGTGCCAGCAGCTCCCCCGGGGGGCCATCCTACGAGCAGTACTTC
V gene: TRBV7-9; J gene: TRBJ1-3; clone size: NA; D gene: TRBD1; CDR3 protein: CASGKGASGNTIYF; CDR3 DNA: TGTGCCAGCGGCAAGGGGGCTTCAGGAAACACCATATATTTT
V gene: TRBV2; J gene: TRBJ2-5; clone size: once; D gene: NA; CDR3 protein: CASSDISRETQYF; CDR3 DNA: TGTGCCAGCAGTGATATTAGCCGGGAGACCCAGTACTTC
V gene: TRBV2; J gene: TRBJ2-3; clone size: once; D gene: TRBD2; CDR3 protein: CASSSGTSGDTQYF; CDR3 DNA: TGTGCCAGCAGCTCGGGGACTAGCGGGGATACGCAGTATTTT
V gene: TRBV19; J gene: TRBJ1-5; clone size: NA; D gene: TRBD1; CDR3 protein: CASSSTGGGNQPQHF; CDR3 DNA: TGTGCCAGTAGTTCAACAGGGGGTGGGAATCAGCCCCAGCATTTT
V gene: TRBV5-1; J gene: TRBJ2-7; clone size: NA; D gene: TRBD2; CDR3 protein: CASSLGTSGEQYF; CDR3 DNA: TGCGCCAGCAGCTTAGGGACTAGCGGCGAGCAGTACTTC
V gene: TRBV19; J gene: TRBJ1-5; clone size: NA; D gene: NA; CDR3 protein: CASSIASYNQPQHF; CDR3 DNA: TGTGCCAGTAGTATAGCCAGTTACAATCAGCCCCAGCATTTT
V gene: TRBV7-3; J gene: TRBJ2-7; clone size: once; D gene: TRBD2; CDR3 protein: CASSLTASGGDEQYF; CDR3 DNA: TGTGCCAGCAGCTTAACGGCTAGCGGGGGGGACGAGCAGTACTTC
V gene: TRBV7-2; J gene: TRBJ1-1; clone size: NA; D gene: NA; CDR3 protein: CASRLKGVLSTEAFF; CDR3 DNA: TGTGCCTCCAGGCTGAAAGGGGTTCTGAGTACTGAAGCTTTCTTT
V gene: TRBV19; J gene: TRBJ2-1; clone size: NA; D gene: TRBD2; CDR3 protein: CASSPLPGEGNEQFF; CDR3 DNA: TGTGCCAGCTCCCCCCTACCGGGGGAGGGGAATGAGCAGTTCTTC
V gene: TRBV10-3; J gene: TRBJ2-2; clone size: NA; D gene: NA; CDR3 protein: CAISELNTGELFF; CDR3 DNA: TGTGCCATCAGTGAATTAAACACCGGGGAGCTGTTTTTT
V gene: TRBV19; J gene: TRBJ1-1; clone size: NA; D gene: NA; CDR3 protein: CASSIPGGITEAFF; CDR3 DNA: TGTGCCAGTAGTATACCGGGGGGCATCACTGAAGCTTTCTTT
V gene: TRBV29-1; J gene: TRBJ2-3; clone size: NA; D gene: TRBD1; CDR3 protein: CSTRWTGNPDTQYF; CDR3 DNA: TGCAGTACCAGGTGGACAGGGAATCCAGATACGCAGTATTTT
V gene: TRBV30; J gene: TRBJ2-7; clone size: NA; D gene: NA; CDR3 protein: CAWRADSSLYEQYF; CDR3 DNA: TGTGCCTGGAGGGCGGACAGCTCCCTCTACGAGCAGTACTTC
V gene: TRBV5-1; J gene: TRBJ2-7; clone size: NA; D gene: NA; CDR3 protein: CASSLVAVSSYEQYF; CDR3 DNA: TGCGCCAGCAGCTTGGTCGCTGTCAGCTCCTACGAGCAGTACTTC
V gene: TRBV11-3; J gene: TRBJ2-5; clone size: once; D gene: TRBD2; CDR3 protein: CASSLVFGGKQETQYF; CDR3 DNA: TGTGCCAGCAGCTTAGTATTCGGGGGGAAACAAGAGACCCAGTACTTC
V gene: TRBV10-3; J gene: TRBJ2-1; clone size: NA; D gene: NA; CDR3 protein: CAISITRVGENEQFF; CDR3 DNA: TGTGCCATCAGTATTACTAGGGTTGGGGAAAATGAGCAGTTCTTC
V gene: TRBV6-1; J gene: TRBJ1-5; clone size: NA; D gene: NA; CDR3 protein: CASSEAPGLGQPQHF; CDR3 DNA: TGTGCCAGCAGTGAAGCTCCGGGATTAGGGCAGCCCCAGCATTTT
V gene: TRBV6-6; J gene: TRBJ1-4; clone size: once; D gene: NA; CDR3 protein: CASTRSATNEKLFF; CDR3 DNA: TGTGCCAGCACCCGGAGCGCAACTAATGAAAAACTGTTTTTT
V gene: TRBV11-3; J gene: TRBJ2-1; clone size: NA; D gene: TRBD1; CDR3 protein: CASSPRTGGANYNEQFF; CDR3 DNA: TGTGCCAGCAGCCCGAGGACAGGGGGGGCCAACTACAATGAGCAGTTCTTC
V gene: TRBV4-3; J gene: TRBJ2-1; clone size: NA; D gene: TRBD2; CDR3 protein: CASSQAGGLANEQFF; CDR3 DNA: TGCGCCAGCAGCCAAGCGGGGGGACTAGCCAATGAGCAGTTCTTC
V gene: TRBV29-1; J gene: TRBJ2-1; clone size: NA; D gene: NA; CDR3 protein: CSVESPGVPDNEQFF; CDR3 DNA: TGCAGCGTTGAATCGCCCGGAGTACCGGACAATGAGCAGTTCTTC
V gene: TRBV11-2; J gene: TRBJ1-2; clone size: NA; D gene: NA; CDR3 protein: CASSLWGGAYGYTF; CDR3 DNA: TGTGCCAGCAGCTTATGGGGTGGGGCCTATGGCTACACCTTC
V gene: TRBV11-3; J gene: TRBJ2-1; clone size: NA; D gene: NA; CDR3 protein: CASSLGAGVKNEQFF; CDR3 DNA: TGTGCCAGCAGCTTAGGGGCCGGGGTTAAAAATGAGCAGTTCTTC
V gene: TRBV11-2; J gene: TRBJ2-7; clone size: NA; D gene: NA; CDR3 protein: CASSLDYASPYEQYF; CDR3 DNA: TGTGCCAGCAGCTTAGACTACGCTTCACCCTACGAGCAGTACTTC
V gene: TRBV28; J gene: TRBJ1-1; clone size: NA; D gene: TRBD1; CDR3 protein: CASSLSTTTTGHTEAFF; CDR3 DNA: TGTGCCAGCAGTTTATCCACCACCACGACAGGGCACACTGAAGCTTTCTTT
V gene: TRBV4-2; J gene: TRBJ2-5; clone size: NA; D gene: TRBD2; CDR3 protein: CASSQLAGLAGGTQYF; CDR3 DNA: TGTGCCAGCAGCCAACTCGCCGGACTAGCGGGGGGCACCCAGTACTTC
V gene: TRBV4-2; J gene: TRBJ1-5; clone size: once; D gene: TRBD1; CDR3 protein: CASSQDQGASQPQHF; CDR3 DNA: TGTGCCAGCAGCCAAGATCAGGGGGCTAGTCAGCCCCAGCATTTT